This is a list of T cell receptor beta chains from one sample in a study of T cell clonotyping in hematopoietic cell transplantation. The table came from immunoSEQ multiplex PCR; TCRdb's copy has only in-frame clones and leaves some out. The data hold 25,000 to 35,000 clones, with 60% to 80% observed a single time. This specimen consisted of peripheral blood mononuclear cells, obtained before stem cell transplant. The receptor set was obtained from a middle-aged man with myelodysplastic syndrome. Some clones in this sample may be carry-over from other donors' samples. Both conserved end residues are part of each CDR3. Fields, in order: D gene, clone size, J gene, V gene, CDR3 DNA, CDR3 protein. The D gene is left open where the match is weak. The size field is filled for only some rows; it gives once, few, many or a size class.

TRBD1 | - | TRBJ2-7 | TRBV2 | TGTGCCAGCACCCCAGACAGGGACCACGAGCAGTACTTC | CASTPDRDHEQYF
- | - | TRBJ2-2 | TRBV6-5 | TGTGCCAGCAGTTACTCAGGCAGCTCCAACGGGGAGCTGTTTTTT | CASSYSGSSNGELFF
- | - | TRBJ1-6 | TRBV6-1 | TGTGCCAGCAACTACAGACAGCAAAATTCACCCCTCCACTTT | CASNYRQQNSPLHF
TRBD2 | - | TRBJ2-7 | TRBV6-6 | TGTGCCGGCAGTTACCCACTAGCGGGGGACGACGAGCAGTACTTC | CAGSYPLAGDDEQYF
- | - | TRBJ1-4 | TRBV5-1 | TGCGCCAGCACGGACCACCCACTATCCGGGGCCCAACGGGGACTGTTTTTT | CASTDHPLSGAQRGLFF
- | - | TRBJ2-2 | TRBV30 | TGTGCCTGGGCGGATTACACCGGGGAGCTGTTTTTT | CAWADYTGELFF
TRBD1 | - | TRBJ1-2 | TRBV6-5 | TGTGCCAGCAGGACAGGGGGGACCGGCTACACCTTC | CASRTGGTGYTF
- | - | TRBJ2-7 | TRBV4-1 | TGCGCCAGCAGCCAAGCTATGGACGTGGGAGAGCAGTACTTC | CASSQAMDVGEQYF
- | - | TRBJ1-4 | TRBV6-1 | TGTGCCAGCAGTGAAAAGGGTGGTAGGAATGAAAAACTGTTTTTT | CASSEKGGRNEKLFF
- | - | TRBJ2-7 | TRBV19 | TGTGCCAGTAGTTGGACGATTACGTACGAGCAGTACTTC | CASSWTITYEQYF
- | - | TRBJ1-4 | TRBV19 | TGTGCCAGTAGTAGGCCTGGAGACGGGGGTAATGAAAAACTGTTTTTT | CASSRPGDGGNEKLFF
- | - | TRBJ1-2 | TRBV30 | TGTGCCTGGAGAGCCGCGAGGTTTCACTATGGCTACACCTTC | CAWRAARFHYGYTF
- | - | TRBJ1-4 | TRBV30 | TGTGCCTGGGCTAATGAAAAACTGTTTTTT | CAWANEKLFF
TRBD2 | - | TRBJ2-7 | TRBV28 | TGTGCCAGCAGTTTAGGGACTAGCGGGATCTACGAGCAGTACTTC | CASSLGTSGIYEQYF
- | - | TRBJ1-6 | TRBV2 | TGTGCCAGCAGTGGTGGGACAACTACCGATTCACCCCTCCACTTT | CASSGGTTTDSPLHF
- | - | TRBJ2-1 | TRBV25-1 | TGTGCCAGCAGTGAATCGATGGGGGGCCGAAATGAGCAGTTCTTC | CASSESMGGRNEQFF
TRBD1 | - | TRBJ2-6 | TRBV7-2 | TGTGCCAGCGGGGACAGGGCTGGGGCCAACGTCCTGACTTTC | CASGDRAGANVLTF
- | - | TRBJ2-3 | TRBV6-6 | TGTGCCAGTCAAAAGACAGATACGCAGTATTTT | CASQKTDTQYF
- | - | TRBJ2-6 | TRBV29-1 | TGCAGCGTTGAATCGGGGGTTGGGGCCAACGTCCTGACTTTC | CSVESGVGANVLTF
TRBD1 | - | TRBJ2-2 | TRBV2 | TGTGCCAGCAGGAGGACAGGGGGGAACACCGGGGAGCTGTTTTTT | CASRRTGGNTGELFF
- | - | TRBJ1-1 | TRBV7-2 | TGTGCCAGCAGCTTCTCGGTACGGGGAGGAGCTTTCTTT | CASSFSVRGGAFF
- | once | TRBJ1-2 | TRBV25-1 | TGTGCCAGCAGTTCAGTAGAGGAATATGGCTACACCTTC | CASSSVEEYGYTF
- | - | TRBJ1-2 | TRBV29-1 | TGCAGCGTTGGGACGGAGAACTATGGCTACACCTTC | CSVGTENYGYTF
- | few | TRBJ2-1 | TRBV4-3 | TGCGCCAGCAGCCAAGCAACGGGACTGAGCTCCTACAATGAGCAGTTCTTC | CASSQATGLSSYNEQFF
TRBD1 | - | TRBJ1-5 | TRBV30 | TGTGCCTGGAGCCTGGGACAGGGGAAACAGCCCCAGCATTTT | CAWSLGQGKQPQHF
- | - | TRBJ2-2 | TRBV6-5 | TGTGCCAGCAGGTTATCGAGCGGGGAGCTGTTTTTT | CASRLSSGELFF
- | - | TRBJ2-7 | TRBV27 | TGTGCCAGCAGTTTTGACACTTTTTCCTCCTACGAGCAGTACTTC | CASSFDTFSSYEQYF
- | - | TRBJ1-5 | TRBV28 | TGTGCCAGCAGTTTAGCGGGTCAGCCCCAGCATTTT | CASSLAGQPQHF
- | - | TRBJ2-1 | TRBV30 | TGTGCCTGGAAGGACTATCACAATGAGCAGTTCTTC | CAWKDYHNEQFF
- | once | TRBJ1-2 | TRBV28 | TGTGCCAGCAGTTTAGGCACCGGGGCCAACTATGGCTACACCTTC | CASSLGTGANYGYTF
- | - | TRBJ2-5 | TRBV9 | TGTGCCAGCAGCGTAGATTCCGGGCGAGGAGAGACCCAGTACTTC | CASSVDSGRGETQYF
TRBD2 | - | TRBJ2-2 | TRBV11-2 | TGTGCCAGCAGCTCCCCGGGGGGCGGGGAGCTGTTTTTT | CASSSPGGGELFF
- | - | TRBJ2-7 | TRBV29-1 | TGCAGCGTTGAACGAGGGGGTGACGAGCAGTACTTC | CSVERGGDEQYF
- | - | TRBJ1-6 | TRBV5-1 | TGCGCCAGCAGCTTGGAGGGGGGAGGACCCCTCCACTTT | CASSLEGGGPLHF
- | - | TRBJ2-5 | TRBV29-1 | TGCAGCGTTGGGTCCGGGATTACGGAGACCCAGTACTTC | CSVGSGITETQYF
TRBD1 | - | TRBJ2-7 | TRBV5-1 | TGCGCCAGCAGCATACAGACAGGGGGAGACTACGAGCAGTACTTC | CASSIQTGGDYEQYF
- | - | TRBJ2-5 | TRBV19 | TGTGCCAGTAGTGTATCTAGCGTTCAAGAGACCCAGTACTTC | CASSVSSVQETQYF
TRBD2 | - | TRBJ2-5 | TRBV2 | TGTGCCAGCAGTGAAGTCTTAGCGGGGGGGCTGATTGGCCAAGAGACCCAGTACTTC | CASSEVLAGGLIGQETQYF
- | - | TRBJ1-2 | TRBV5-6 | TGCGCCAGCAGCCCAACGGAAAACTATGGCTACACCTTC | CASSPTENYGYTF
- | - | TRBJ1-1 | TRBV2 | TGTGCCAGCAGCTTCCGGGACGCCACCGAAGCTTTCTTT | CASSFRDATEAFF
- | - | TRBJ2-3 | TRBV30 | TGTGCCGCAGGGGAAGCGGCAGATACGCAGTATTTT | CAAGEAADTQYF
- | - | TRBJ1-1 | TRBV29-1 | TGCAGCGTTGTACGGGAAGGGGAAGCTTTCTTT | CSVVREGEAFF
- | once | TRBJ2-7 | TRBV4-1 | TGCGCCAGCAGCCAAGATAGGGCCCAGGAGGAGCAGTACTTC | CASSQDRAQEEQYF
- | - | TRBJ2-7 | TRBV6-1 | TGTGCCAGCAGCCACTTCGAGCAGTACTTC | CASSHFEQYF
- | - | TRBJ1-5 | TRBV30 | TGTGCCTGGAGTACGGGGTCCGATCAGCCCCAGCATTTT | CAWSTGSDQPQHF
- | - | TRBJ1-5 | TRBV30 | TGTGCCTGGAGTGTAAGTTCCGCAGGCAATCAGCCCCAGCATTTT | CAWSVSSAGNQPQHF
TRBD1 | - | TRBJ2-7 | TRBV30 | TGTGCCTGGAGTTTGACAGGGTCCTACGAGCAGTACTTC | CAWSLTGSYEQYF
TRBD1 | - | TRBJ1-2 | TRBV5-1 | TGCGCCAGCAGCCCTCGACAGGGAAGTGTCGGCGGCTACACCTTC | CASSPRQGSVGGYTF
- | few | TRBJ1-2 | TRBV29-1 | TGCAGCGTTTTTGGGCCTTCAGGCCAATCTAACTATGGCTACACCTTC | CSVFGPSGQSNYGYTF
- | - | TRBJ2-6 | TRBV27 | TGTGCCAGCAGCCCCGTCAGGCCCTCTGGGGCCAACGTCCTGACTTTC | CASSPVRPSGANVLTF
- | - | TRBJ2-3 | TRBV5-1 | TGCGCCAGCAGCTTGGGCGAGGGTGACGAGTATTTT | CASSLGEGDEYF
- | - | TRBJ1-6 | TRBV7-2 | TGTGCCAGCAGCAACCATAAGGATTCACCCCTCCACTTT | CASSNHKDSPLHF
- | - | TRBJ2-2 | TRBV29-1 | TGCAGCGTTGCCGCCCAGGAGGACACCGGGGAGCTGTTTTTT | CSVAAQEDTGELFF
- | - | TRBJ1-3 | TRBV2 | TGTGCCAGCAGTCCAGTGGCCTTCTCTGGAAACACCATATATTTT | CASSPVAFSGNTIYF